One sample yielded the 13 T cell receptor beta chains listed below, sequenced in a study of CD8 T cells in Susac syndrome. RNA, at roughly 0.45 to 1 ug, was reverse transcribed with random hexamers. TCRdb reprocessed the immunoSEQ multiplex PCR reads with MiXCR, giving one entry per CDR3 protein. This table has under 200,000 distinct CDR3 sequences, about 96% appearing once. The specimen was CD4+ T cells from PBMCs. These receptors were collected from a human donor with Susac syndrome.

The rearrangement links TRBV3-1 to TRBJ2-7; tentatively, D is TRBD1 (6 bases). CDR3 size: 13 residues. V lost 2 bases and J lost 5, with 10 bases in between. Germline V CDR1 and CDR2: LGHDT, YNNKEL (reference sequence). In nucleotides, the CDR3 is TGTGCCAGCAGCCAAAGGGGGTCCGACGAGCAGTACTTC. Translation: CASSQRGSDEQYF.

The chain employs TRBV30 and TRBJ1-1; a possible D gene is TRBD1 (6 bases). Trimming pared 6 bases from V and 1 base from J, leaving 9 bases between. The CDR3 covers 12 residues. The germline V gene encodes CDR1 GTSNPN and CDR2 SVGIG (reference sequence). The CDR3 sequence: CACDRRNTEAFF. In nucleotides, the CDR3 is TGTGCCTGCGACAGGAGGAACACTGAAGCTTTCTTT.

The chain joins TRBV2 to TRBJ2-3; 10 bases agree with TRBD2. The trim removed 3 bases at V and 2 bases at J, leaving 11 bases unmatched. Germline V gene lookup returns CDR1 SNHLY and CDR2 FYNNEI. The CDR3 consists of 18 residues. The CDR3 spells CASSDPKPSGSSTDTQYF. CDR3 DNA: TGTGCCAGCAGTGATCCTAAGCCTAGCGGGAGTTCCACAGATACGCAGTATTTT.

The rearrangement links TRBV27 to TRBJ2-5; D possibly corresponds to TRBD2 (6 bases). Germline values: CDR1 MNHEY, CDR2 SMNVEV (reference sequence). Trimming cost V 7 bases and J 7 bases, with 19 bases left between them. This CDR3 region has 14 residues. CDR3 sequence (DNA): TGTGCCAGCACTCTGGGCAGATATAGCGGGACCCAGTACTTC. This codes for CASTLGRYSGTQYF.

This chain connects TRBV20-1 to TRBJ2-5; D ambiguous. Germline lookup yields CDR1 DFQATT and CDR2 SNEGSKA (reference sequence). This CDR3 has 12 residues. Deletions cut 0 bases from V and 4 bases from J, with 6 bases between. CDR3 sequence: CSARDLSETQYF. For the CDR3, the DNA is TGCAGTGCTAGAGATTTATCAGAGACCCAGTACTTC.

The V call is TRBV27, the J call TRBJ2-7; D is ambiguous. This CDR3 spans 13 amino acids. In germline, CDR1 is MNHEY, CDR2 SMNVEV (reference sequence). The V end lost 5 bases, the J end lost 3 bases, and 11 bases lay between the germline ends. The CDR3 region has the DNA TGTGCCAGCAGTCGAACTGTAGGCTACGAGCAGTACTTC. Protein product: CASSRTVGYEQYF.

V gene TRBV12-3 or TRBV12-4 combines with J gene TRBJ2-4, with D hard to call. This CDR3 has 15 amino acids. Between the trimmed V and J ends, which lost 5 bases and 1 base, there was a span of 12 bases. The CDR3 DNA follows: TGTGCCAGCAGTCGTGGATCCGAGGCCAAAAACATTCAGTACTTC. Its translation: CASSRGSEAKNIQYF.

As DNA, the CDR3 is TGTGCCAGCTCGGGACAGCCCTTCGGATACGAGCAGTACTTC. Residues: CASSGQPFGYEQYF. The genes are TRBV28 and TRBJ2-7, with 7 positions matching TRBD1. Trimming removed 8 bases from V and 4 bases from J; junction bases left unmatched: 11. CDR3 length equals 14 residues. The germline V gene has CDR1 MDHEN and CDR2 SYDVKM.

The chain employs TRBV28 and TRBJ2-1; TRBD2 aligns across 9 bases. The germline CDR1 and CDR2 sequences are MDHEN and SYDVKM. This CDR3 is built from 15 residues. Unmatched junction bases numbered 11, after V lost 5 bases and J lost 9 bases. CDR3 amino acids: CASSPRLGLASEQFF. CDR3 nucleotide sequence: TGTGCCAGCAGTCCGCGTCTCGGACTAGCGTCTGAGCAGTTCTTC.

The chain carries TRBV3-1 and TRBJ2-7, with D possibly TRBD2 on 6 matching bases. The length of the CDR3 is 16 residues. Germline CDR1 LGHDT, CDR2 YNNKEL (reference sequence). Trimming stripped 2 bases from V and 2 bases from J, with 16 bases between. The CDR3 loop is CASSQREGLAPYEQYF. CDR3 bases: TGTGCCAGCAGCCAAAGAGAGGGACTTGCACCCTACGAGCAGTACTTC.

This rearrangement joins TRBV5-1 to TRBJ2-6; D is unclear. Germline V CDR1 and CDR2: SGHRS, YFSETQ. The CDR3 loop spans 17 amino acids. Trimming took 4 bases from V and 0 from J, leaving 14 bases between them. The CDR3 here is CASSPGRISSGANVLTF. The CDR3 DNA sequence: TGCGCCAGCAGCCCAGGACGGATTAGCTCTGGGGCCAACGTCCTGACTTTC.

The V and J genes are TRBV20-1 and TRBJ2-3; D gene unclear. The CDR3 has 11 amino acids. Germline assignment: CDR1 DFQATT and CDR2 SNEGSKA (reference sequence). V lost 2 bases to trimming and J lost 6 bases, with 6 bases between them. CDR3 amino acids: CSARRRDTQYF. CDR3 in DNA: TGCAGTGCTAGACGTCGTGATACGCAGTATTTT.

The CDR3 loop reads CASSYDRNYGYTF. The CDR3 coding sequence is TGTGCCAGCAGCTATGACAGGAACTATGGCTACACCTTC. The chain joins TRBV5-6 to TRBJ1-2; a possible D gene is TRBD1 (6 bases). Trimming took off 3 bases at V and 2 bases at J, with 8 bases between the two ends. From germline, CDR1 is SGHDT and CDR2 YYEEEE. The CDR3 totals 13 residues.